The rows below give T cell receptor beta chains drawn from one sample of a study of T cells in Graves' hyperthyroidism and ophthalmopathy. MiXCR, applied by TCRdb to the multiplex PCR reads, yields one record per CDR3 protein. Here the sample spans some 500,000 distinct CDR3 sequences, roughly 25% being singletons. The specimen sequenced was blood. These receptors originate from a woman in her thirties with Graves' ophthalmopathy. CDR3s include the opening cysteine and the closing phenylalanine or tryptophan. The D gene is left open where the match is weak. Clone size is stated in some rows and not others, as once, few, many or a class when expanded.

j_call clone_size v_call d_call cdr3_aa cdr3_nt
TRBJ2-7 many TRBV5-1 - CASSVGVTYEQYF TGCGCCAGCAGCGTGGGGGTAACCTACGAGCAGTACTTC
TRBJ1-2 many TRBV2 TRBD1 CASGQGAFGYTF TGTGCCAGCGGTCAGGGGGCTTTCGGCTACACCTTC
TRBJ2-4 - TRBV4-3 - CASSQGIWGAEENIQYF TGCGCCAGCAGCCAAGGAATTTGGGGGGCCGAAGAAAACATTCAGTACTTC
TRBJ1-2 many TRBV30 TRBD1 CACRQGESYGYTF TGTGCCTGCCGACAGGGAGAGTCCTATGGCTACACCTTC
TRBJ1-1 - TRBV7-2 - CASSLGQRAPNTEAFF TGTGCCAGCAGCTTAGGGCAGAGGGCCCCGAACACTGAAGCTTTCTTT
TRBJ2-7 many TRBV10-3 TRBD1 CAISESRQGMREQYF TGTGCCATCAGTGAGTCTAGACAGGGGATGAGGGAGCAGTACTTC
TRBJ1-2 many TRBV6-1 - CASSERGSGGYTF TGTGCCAGCAGTGAACGGGGATCGGGGGGCTACACCTTC
TRBJ2-7 few TRBV6-1 TRBD1 CATRTGPTYEQYF TGTGCCACCCGGACAGGTCCCACCTACGAGCAGTACTTC
TRBJ1-1 - TRBV19 - CASSQRFLTEAFF TGTGCCAGTAGTCAACGGTTTCTCACTGAAGCTTTCTTT
TRBJ2-6 many TRBV7-8 - CASSLVGRGVTNVLTF TGTGCCAGCAGCTTAGTGGGCAGGGGAGTTACCAACGTCCTGACTTTC
TRBJ2-7 - TRBV19 - CASKGSVGNEQYF TGTGCCAGTAAAGGTTCAGTAGGCAACGAGCAGTACTTC
TRBJ1-2 - TRBV5-1 TRBD1 CASSLVYGTEGNYGYTF TGCGCCAGCAGCTTGGTTTATGGGACAGAAGGAAACTATGGCTACACCTTC
TRBJ1-1 - TRBV29-1 - CSVDEEERDTEAFF TGCAGCGTTGATGAAGAGGAGAGGGACACTGAAGCTTTCTTT
TRBJ2-7 - TRBV6-2/TRBV6-3 TRBD1 CASRRTGATYEQYF TGTGCCAGCAGAAGGACAGGGGCAACCTACGAGCAGTACTTC
TRBJ1-1 few TRBV6-4 TRBD1 CASTDRENTEAFF TGTGCCAGCACAGACAGGGAGAACACTGAAGCTTTCTTT
TRBJ2-1 - TRBV4-2 TRBD2 CASSYGPSGGDSSEQFF TGTGCCAGCAGCTACGGGCCGAGCGGGGGGGATAGCAGTGAGCAGTTCTTC
TRBJ1-2 - TRBV6-1 - CASSEDDRLGYTF TGTGCCAGCAGTGAAGATGACAGATTAGGCTACACCTTC
TRBJ2-5 many TRBV7-8 TRBD2 CASSSVRRLAGIEETQYF TGTGCCAGCAGCTCCGTTAGGAGGCTAGCGGGAATAGAAGAGACCCAGTACTTC
TRBJ2-7 many TRBV15 TRBD1 CATSSDRVVEQYF TGTGCCACCAGCAGCGACAGGGTCGTCGAGCAGTACTTC
TRBJ2-1 few TRBV12-3/TRBV12-4 TRBD2 CASTSGGGIANEQFF TGTGCCAGCACCTCGGGGGGAGGTATCGCCAATGAGCAGTTCTTC
TRBJ2-5 many TRBV7-8 - CASSLRGDVSETQYF TGTGCCAGCAGCTTAAGGGGGGATGTGAGCGAGACCCAGTACTTC
TRBJ1-1 - TRBV19 TRBD1 CASSIDHETGGTEAFF TGTGCCAGTAGTATAGATCATGAGACAGGGGGCACTGAAGCTTTCTTT
TRBJ1-2 - TRBV10-3 TRBD1 CAISESGTESGYTF TGTGCCATCAGTGAGTCTGGGACAGAGTCCGGCTACACCTTC
TRBJ2-2 many TRBV6-1 - CASSKSRQMNTGELFF TGTGCCAGCAGTAAAAGTCGGCAGATGAACACCGGGGAGCTGTTTTTT
TRBJ1-2 - TRBV7-2 - CASSLDTFSSGYTF TGTGCCAGCAGCTTAGACACCTTCTCCTCTGGCTACACCTTC
TRBJ2-7 - TRBV7-8 - CASSLKWDYEQYF TGTGCCAGCAGCTTAAAGTGGGACTACGAGCAGTACTTC
TRBJ2-7 many TRBV18 - CASSPSRSDTEQYF TGTGCCAGCTCACCAAGTCGGAGTGACACCGAGCAGTACTTC
TRBJ2-4 few TRBV6-2/TRBV6-3 - CASSYSVSRHFQYF TGTGCCAGCAGTTACTCGGTTTCGCGACACTTTCAGTACTTC
TRBJ1-1 many TRBV11-1 - CASGDSYGPIMNTEAFF TGTGCCAGCGGGGACTCGTACGGACCGATCATGAACACTGAAGCTTTCTTT
TRBJ1-2 - TRBV20-1 - CSASPGYTF TGCAGTGCCAGCCCAGGCTACACCTTC
TRBJ1-5 few TRBV27 - CASSLTDGRNQPQHF TGTGCCAGCAGTTTAACCGACGGACGCAATCAGCCCCAGCATTTT
TRBJ2-7 once TRBV27 TRBD1 CASSLTGDPYEQYF TGTGCCAGCAGTTTAACAGGGGACCCCTACGAGCAGTACTTC
TRBJ2-7 - TRBV7-3 TRBD2 CASSARGGLAYEQYF TGTGCCAGCAGTGCCCGCGGGGGGCTCGCCTACGAGCAGTACTTC
TRBJ2-5 many TRBV11-2 TRBD2 CASRGLAGAQETQYF TGTGCCAGCAGAGGACTAGCGGGGGCCCAAGAGACCCAGTACTTC
TRBJ1-1 many TRBV12-5 TRBD1 CASGLVGGDRLNTEAFF TGTGCTAGTGGTTTGGTAGGAGGGGACAGGTTGAACACTGAAGCTTTCTTT
TRBJ1-1 - TRBV7-2 - CASSLQTGVNTEAFF TGTGCCAGCAGCCTACAGACCGGCGTGAACACTGAAGCTTTCTTT
TRBJ2-5 many TRBV20-1 - CSARDPQGWEETQYF TGCAGTGCTAGAGATCCCCAGGGGTGGGAAGAGACCCAGTACTTC
TRBJ1-5 - TRBV6-1 TRBD1 CASSRPSKAGGNQPQHF TGTGCCAGCAGTCGGCCCAGTAAGGCAGGGGGGAATCAGCCCCAGCATTTT
TRBJ2-2 - TRBV11-1 TRBD1 CASSFRGTVITGELFF TGTGCCAGCAGCTTCCGTGGGACAGTAATCACCGGGGAGCTGTTTTTT
TRBJ2-7 many TRBV12-3/TRBV12-4 - CASSRGDTRYF TGTGCCAGCAGTCGAGGGGACACTAGGTACTTC
TRBJ1-1 few TRBV6-1 - CASSPRAATNTEAFF TGTGCCAGCAGTCCCCGTGCGGCGACGAACACTGAAGCTTTCTTT
TRBJ2-3 - TRBV9 TRBD2 CASSAETAMLAGSDTQYF TGTGCCAGCAGCGCGGAGACAGCAATGCTAGCGGGGTCAGATACGCAGTATTTT